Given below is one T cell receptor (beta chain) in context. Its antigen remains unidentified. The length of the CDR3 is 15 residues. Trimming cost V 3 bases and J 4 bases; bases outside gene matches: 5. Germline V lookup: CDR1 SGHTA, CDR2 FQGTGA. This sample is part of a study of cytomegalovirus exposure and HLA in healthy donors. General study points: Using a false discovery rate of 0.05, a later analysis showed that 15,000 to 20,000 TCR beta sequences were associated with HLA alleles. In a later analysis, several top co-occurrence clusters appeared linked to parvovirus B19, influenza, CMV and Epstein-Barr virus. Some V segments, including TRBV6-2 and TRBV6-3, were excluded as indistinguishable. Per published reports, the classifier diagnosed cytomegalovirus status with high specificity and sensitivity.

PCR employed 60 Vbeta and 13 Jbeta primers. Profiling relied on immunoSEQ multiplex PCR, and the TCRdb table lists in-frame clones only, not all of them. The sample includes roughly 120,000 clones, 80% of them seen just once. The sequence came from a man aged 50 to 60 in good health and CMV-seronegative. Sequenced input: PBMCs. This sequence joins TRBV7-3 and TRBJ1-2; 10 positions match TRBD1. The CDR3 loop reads CASSLGQGLGYGYTF. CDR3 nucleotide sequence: TGTGCCAGCAGCTTGGGACAGGGGCTCGGCTATGGCTACACCTTC.